One sample yielded the 22 T cell receptor beta chains listed below, sequenced in a study of shared clonotypes between healthy human individuals. CD8 cells regarded as naive lacked CD45RO, were positively chosen for CCR7, and omitted terminally differentiated effector memory CD45RA+ cells. Clones were sequenced by immunoSEQ multiplex PCR, and TCRdb holds only the in-frame ones, with some missing. This table has approximately 2,000,000 clones, over 85% appearing once. The sequenced sample consisted of naive CD8+ T cells from PBMCs. These receptors all come from a man aged 18-30 years in good health. Some clones in this sample may be carry-over from other donors' samples.

CDR3 amino acids: CASSRKAGGPEETQYF. For the CDR3, the DNA is TGCGCCAGCAGCCGCAAAGCGGGAGGGCCGGAAGAGACCCAGTACTTC. This chain links TRBV4-1 with TRBJ2-5; 10 bases are a match to TRBD2. The CDR3 runs to 16 residues. Trimming took 4 bases from V and 3 from J; bases not matched to a gene: 8. Germline lookup yields CDR1 MGHRA and CDR2 YSYEKL.

The genes are TRBV4-1 and TRBJ1-1; maybe TRBD1 (5 bases). This CDR3 comprises 16 residues. The V end was cut by 1 base, the J end by 4 bases, with 16 bases between. Germline V lookup: CDR1 MGHRA, CDR2 YSYEKL. Written as DNA, the CDR3 is TGCGCCAGCAGCCAAGTTACGAGGGACGGGGTCACTGAAGCTTTCTTT. Amino acids: CASSQVTRDGVTEAFF.

This rearrangement joins TRBV29-1 to TRBJ2-7, with TRBD2 matching over 8 bases. The length of the CDR3 is 15 residues. CDR1 is SQVTM and CDR2 is ANQGSEA in the germline V gene. V shed 6 bases and J 6 bases; nucleotides not matched to a gene: 16. The CDR3 spells CSVLTEREYNIEQYF. The DNA for the CDR3 is TGCAGCGTCCTTACCGAGCGGGAGTACAATATCGAGCAGTACTTC.

The chain uses TRBV11-2 and TRBJ2-3; perhaps TRBD2 as D (5 bases). V was pared by 8 bases and J by 6 bases, with 12 bases between. The CDR3 extends over 12 amino acids. In germline, CDR1 is SGHAT, CDR2 FQNNGV. The CDR3 protein is CASGPRGDTQYF. The CDR3 region has the DNA TGTGCCAGCGGCCCGAGAGGGGATACGCAGTATTTT.

The chain is built from TRBV19 and TRBJ2-3; 12 bases agree with TRBD1. J gave up 5 bases and V 2 bases, and 5 bases lay outside the gene matches. Germline CDR1 LNHDA, CDR2 SQIVND (reference sequence). CDR3 length: 16 residues. The CDR3 nucleotides are TGTGCCAGTAGTATACCGGGACAGGGGGCGTTAGATACGCAGTATTTT. This gives the protein CASSIPGQGALDTQYF.

V and J are TRBV7-9 and TRBJ2-2; perhaps TRBD2 as D (5 bases). V lost 5 bases and J 4 bases, leaving 8 bases between the germline ends. The CDR3 loop spans 13 amino acids. Germline CDR1 is SEHNR and CDR2 is FQNEAQ (reference sequence). DNA of the CDR3: TGTGCCAGCAGCACACGGGGCACCGGGGAGCTGTTTTTT. Its translation: CASSTRGTGELFF.

Turning to this clone: Other nucleotide sequences in the sample specify the same CDR3. The rearrangement joins TRBV7-9 to TRBJ1-2; TRBD1 aligns across 8 bases. V lost 5 bases, J lost 4 bases, and 3 bases stayed unmatched. Germline V gives CDR1 SEHNR, CDR2 FQNEAQ (reference sequence). The CDR3 spans 13 residues. This chain's CDR3 is CASSRTGLYGYTF. CDR3 in DNA: TGTGCCAGCAGCAGGACAGGGCTCTATGGCTACACCTTC.

This chain connects TRBV27 to TRBJ1-1; the match to TRBD1 covers 7 bases. The length of the CDR3 is 15 residues. After removal of 6 bases from V and 11 bases from J, the junction contained 18 bases not matched to a gene. Germline CDR1 reads MNHEY; CDR2 reads SMNVEV (reference sequence). CDR3 sequence (DNA): TGTGCCAGCAGGAGAGGGACAGCGGGGTCCGAAGCGGCTTTCTTT. It is translated as CASRRGTAGSEAAFF.

The chain combines TRBV29-1 with TRBJ2-2; possibly TRBD1 for D (6 bases). The CDR3 is 15 amino acids. Germline CDR1 reads SQVTM; CDR2 reads ANQGSEA. V lost 4 bases and J 0 bases, leaving 12 bases between the germline ends. The CDR3 sequence: CSVAGTPANTGELFF. The CDR3 coding sequence is TGCAGCGTTGCCGGGACACCAGCGAACACCGGGGAGCTGTTTTTT.

The V call is TRBV15, the J call TRBJ2-1, with D possibly TRBD2 on 6 matching bases. V shed 5 bases and J shed 6 bases, with 14 bases lying between them. Germline CDR1 reads LNHNV; CDR2 reads YYDKDF (reference sequence). This CDR3 region has 14 residues. Written as DNA, the CDR3 is TGTGCCACCAGCGGGAAGACTAGGGGCAATGAGCAGTTCTTC. As protein: CATSGKTRGNEQFF.

This clone appeared a single time. The J gene is TRBJ2-1, the V gene TRBV6-5; tentative D call: TRBD2 (6 bases). Trimming removed 6 bases from V and 0 bases from J, with 12 bases in between. This CDR3 has 15 residues. Germline loops: CDR1 MNHEY, CDR2 SVGAGI. CDR3 in amino acids: CASSSREHSYNEQFF. CDR3 nucleotides: TGTGCCAGCAGCTCTCGGGAGCACTCCTACAATGAGCAGTTCTTC.

The chain links TRBV5-1 to TRBJ2-2, with 12 bases fitting TRBD2. The CDR3 totals 17 residues. The junction had 4 bases not matched to a gene; V was cut back by 1 base and J by 3 bases. Germline CDR1 reads SGHRS; CDR2 reads YFSETQ. CDR3 sequence reads: CASSLRLAGVDTGELFF. CDR3 coding DNA: TGCGCCAGCAGCTTGCGACTAGCGGGAGTGGACACCGGGGAGCTGTTTTTT.

The gene calls are TRBV7-9 and TRBJ2-7, with D tentatively TRBD2 (5 bases). Trimming took off 5 bases at V and 2 bases at J, with 19 bases between the two ends. The V gene's germline CDR1 is SEHNR and CDR2 FQNEAQ (reference sequence). This CDR3 is built from 16 residues. This chain's CDR3 is CASSLASRGWAYEQYF. In nucleotides, the CDR3 is TGTGCCAGCAGCCTTGCTAGCCGCGGGTGGGCCTACGAGCAGTACTTC.

V is TRBV7-2 and J is TRBJ2-1; no firm D call. The CDR3 has 13 amino acids. Germline CDR1 SGHTA, CDR2 FQGNSA. Trimming took off 3 bases at V and 8 bases at J, with 11 bases between the two ends. The chain's CDR3 is CASSFFVVDEQFF. Here the CDR3 DNA reads TGTGCCAGCAGCTTCTTTGTAGTCGATGAGCAGTTCTTC.

The chain couples TRBV27 to TRBJ2-1; tentatively, D is TRBD2 (6 bases). The CDR3 runs 11 residues. The germline V and J ends were trimmed by 10 bases and 15 bases, with 19 bases remaining between them. Germline assignment: CDR1 MNHEY and CDR2 SMNVEV (reference sequence). In DNA, the CDR3 is TGTGCCACCCAGGAGGGAATGTTGGGGTTCTTC. This sequence encodes CATQEGMLGFF.

This sequence joins TRBV9 and TRBJ2-2; the match to TRBD1 covers 7 bases. The junction had 4 bases not matched to a gene; V was cut back by 3 bases and J by 2 bases. CDR1 and CDR2 (germline): SGDLS, YYNGEE. The CDR3 runs 15 residues. CDR3 loop: CASSEGTVNTGELFF. In DNA, the CDR3 is TGTGCCAGCAGCGAAGGGACAGTTAACACCGGGGAGCTGTTTTTT.

The J gene is TRBJ2-7, the V gene TRBV2, with 10 bases lining up with TRBD2. This CDR3 is 17 amino acids long. With V trimmed by 1 base and J by 3 bases, 9 bases remained unmatched. Looked up from germline, CDR1 is SNHLY and CDR2 is FYNNEI. The CDR3 DNA is TGTGCCAGCAGTGAAGTGGCTAGCGGGGGCCTTAGCTACGAGCAGTACTTC. Protein: CASSEVASGGLSYEQYF.

The chain has TRBV7-2 and TRBJ2-7; 8 nucleotides align to TRBD2. Germline V gene sequence: CDR1 SGHTA, CDR2 FQGNSA. The CDR3 is 15 residues long. J lost 6 bases, V lost 6 bases, and 13 bases had no gene match. The CDR3 region has the DNA TGTGCCAGCAGAGGGACCGGGACTAGTCGTTCCGAGCAGTACTTC. Its translation is CASRGTGTSRSEQYF.

The chain combines TRBV9 with TRBJ1-5; the D is unclear. There are 17 residues in the CDR3. Germline V gene sequence: CDR1 SGDLS, CDR2 YYNGEE. Trimming stripped 4 bases from V and 1 base from J, with 18 bases between. The CDR3 here is CASSPFETVGSNQPQHF. The DNA of the CDR3 is TGTGCCAGCAGCCCATTCGAAACCGTAGGGAGCAATCAGCCCCAGCATTTT.

The J gene is TRBJ2-7, the V gene TRBV15; no reliable D call. Germline CDR1 LNHNV, CDR2 YYDKDF (reference sequence). The CDR3 contains 15 residues. Trimming left V 2 bases short and J 0 bases short, with 11 bases between. The CDR3 nucleotides read TGTGCCACCAGCAGACTCGACACGTCCTCCTACGAGCAGTACTTC. It yields the protein CATSRLDTSSYEQYF.

The CDR3 here is CASSPNLFEHEVNYGYTF. The CDR3 DNA reads TGCGCCAGCAGCCCCAACCTATTTGAGCACGAAGTTAACTATGGCTACACCTTC. This chain uses TRBV4-1 with TRBJ1-2; no reliable D call. The CDR3 consists of 18 residues. V lost 4 bases, J lost 1 base, and 22 bases lay in between. The germline V gene encodes CDR1 MGHRA and CDR2 YSYEKL.

The rearrangement joins TRBV4-1 to TRBJ2-6; D is unresolved. V lost 0 bases and J lost 4, with 13 bases in between. The CDR3 length is 17 residues. Germline V gene sequence: CDR1 MGHRA, CDR2 YSYEKL. The CDR3 DNA is TGCGCCAGCAGCCAAGACTCCCCCCAGGCAGGGGCCAACGTCCTGACTTTC. Residues: CASSQDSPQAGANVLTF.